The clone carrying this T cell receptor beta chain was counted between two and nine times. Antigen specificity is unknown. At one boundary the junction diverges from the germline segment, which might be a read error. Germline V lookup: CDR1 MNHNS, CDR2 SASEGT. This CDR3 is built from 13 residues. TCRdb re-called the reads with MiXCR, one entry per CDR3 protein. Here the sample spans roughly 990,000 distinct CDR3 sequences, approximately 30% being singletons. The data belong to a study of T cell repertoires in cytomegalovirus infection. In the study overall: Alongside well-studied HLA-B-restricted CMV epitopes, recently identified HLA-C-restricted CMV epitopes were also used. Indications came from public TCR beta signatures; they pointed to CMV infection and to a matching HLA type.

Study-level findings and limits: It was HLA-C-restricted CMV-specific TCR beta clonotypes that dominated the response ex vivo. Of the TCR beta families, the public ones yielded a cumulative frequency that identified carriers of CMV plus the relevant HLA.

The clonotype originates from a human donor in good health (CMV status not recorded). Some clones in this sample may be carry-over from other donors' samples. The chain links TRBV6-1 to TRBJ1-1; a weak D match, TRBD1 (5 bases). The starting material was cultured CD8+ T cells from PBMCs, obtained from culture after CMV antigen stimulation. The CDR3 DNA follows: TGTGCCAGCAGAGAAGACAGATACACTGAAGCTTTCTTT. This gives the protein CASREDRYTEAFF.